This section outlines one T cell receptor beta chain sequence together with its context. Its cognate antigen has yet to be identified. No quality values exist for individual bases; no much larger clone is one base distant. The source of the sample is a study of cytomegalovirus exposure and HLA in healthy donors (dated by TCRdb to the late 2010s). A note on the overall study: An earlier analysis of 587 of the donors reported 250 to 350 Gb of sequence data and 95 million to 120 million unique TCR beta sequences obtained from around 190 million T cells. The number of typed donors differed by locus: about 620-640 for A, B, C, DRB1 and DQB1; 522 for DQA1; approximately 600 for DPA1; and 400 to 480 for DPB1. An earlier analysis of some 500 of the donors used high-throughput TCR beta sequencing to judge whether each TCR beta V gene segment behaved as functional or pseudogenic. An early release that covered more than 550 HLA-typed donors contained approximately 300 gigabases of sequencing data and about 93 million unique TCR sequences. Among roughly 400 genotyped donors of the cohort, an average of approximately 200,000 unique TCR beta nucleotide sequences was sequenced per donor, of which roughly 18% were non-productive. All discovery cohort repertoires had been generated using a single sequencing platform. Rather than drawing on any new phenotypic data, the later analysis identified candidate immune exposures from TCR beta sequences and the way those sequences occurred across donors. High-throughput TCR immunosequencing, statistical association of individual TCRs with disease status, and machine learning were combined to predict cytomegalovirus infection status. The study aimed to test whether signatures of past pathogen exposure could be identified by cataloging public T cell receptors. Among the 398 genotyped donors, about 83% belonged to the genetic ancestry cluster associated with self-reported Caucasian donors. Using immunosequencing, the study profiled T cell repertoires from roughly 650 subjects and related those repertoires to cytomegalovirus serostatus. To study patterns of TCR occurrence, a later analysis re-analyzed previously published TCR beta repertoires from 500 to 850 donors and added high-resolution HLA genotyping. Roughly five DR-DQ haplotypes were treated as single units for association and clustering because of strong linkage in the cohort. Genome-wide SNP genotypes for about 55% of the roughly 670 donors were used in a later genetic analysis, which treated that subset as a discovery cohort. Donor age, sex, ethnicity and CMV serostatus were collected together with the repertoire data. Besides the first cohort of around 700 subjects, a separate validation cohort made up of over 100 different subjects was used. Both class I and class II loci were covered by HLA typing, at four-digit resolution.

The study at large found these results: Linkage disequilibrium might explain the correlated functional status among segregating V segments, but an unknown experimental factor could not be ruled out. In a later analysis, several top co-occurrence clusters were reported to appear linked to parvovirus B19, influenza, CMV and Epstein-Barr virus. The sequencing pipeline was judged likely to have produced a cluster of highly shared sequence variants as a technical artifact. An earlier analysis of 587 of the donors showed that most TCR beta V segments appeared in productive rearrangements either about 87% or about 30% of the time, which broadly matched IMGT annotations. In a later analysis, most CMV-associated TCR beta chains were found to appear HLA-restricted, with HLA associations seemingly driven largely by CMV exposure. In the study, 150 to 200 TCR beta chains were listed as associated with cytomegalovirus. When HLA alleles, especially DR and DQ, strongly co-occurred, TCR associations were difficult to assign to individual alleles. The only immune exposure information available for the cohort was CMV serostatus. Roughly uniform sequencing depth across donors was assumed in presence/absence analyses, although this assumption may not hold. Most TCR sequences were seen in very few donors, while some public TCRs were found in many individuals. Over 15 rarely observed V segments, including chromosome 9 orphons, were excluded from the earlier analysis of about 500 of the donors because counts were too low. A further reported finding was that TCR beta sequences accurately predicted the HLA-A and HLA-B alleles for most subjects in the first cohort. Some IMGT-functional V segments, including TRBV6-2 and TRBV6-3, could not be told apart with the 87-base-pair reads, so those segments were excluded. According to a later analysis, TCR association rates differed among HLA loci, with DRB1 alleles showing the most associated TCRs and HLA-C alleles showing the fewest. The classifier was reported to diagnose cytomegalovirus status with high specificity and sensitivity in both the original and validation cohorts. In a later analysis, HLA-associated TCR beta chains showed more clonal expansion and lower generation probabilities than non-associated chains that were equally common. According to a later genetic analysis, donors in an Asian-associated ancestry cluster had fewer N-insertions in productive TCRs than the roughly 670-donor mean. A few of the identified cytomegalovirus-associated TCR beta chains were confirmed in vitro to be specific for cytomegalovirus antigens. V-gene and J-gene trimming of TCR beta chains was associated with a missense DCLRE1C variant in a later genetic analysis, and the association was replicated in an independent cohort. The authors suggested that the approach could potentially be extended to other disease states and immunological phenotypes. Because HLA typing was missing for some donors at each locus, association tests included only the typed subset. In this cohort, only TCR beta chains were sequenced, and detectable features were limited by the absence of alpha or paired-chain data. In a later analysis, more than 15,000 TCR beta sequences were associated with specific HLA alleles at a false discovery rate of 0.05.

Library creation used the immunoSEQ multiplex PCR assay. The multiplex PCR relied on a mix of 60 forward primers for TCR Vbeta segments and 13 reverse primers for TCR Jbeta segments. The CDR3 region of rearranged TCR beta genes was amplified from genomic DNA by a multiplex PCR assay. Amplified TCR beta libraries were sequenced as 87-base-pair reads on the Illumina HiSeq System. On the study's bioinformatics: Across the roughly 670 repertoires, a later analysis counted some 80 million unique TCR beta chains, roughly 11 million of which were shared by at least two donors. Raw reads were error-corrected and collapsed into unique sequences with a nearest-neighbor algorithm that merged closely related sequences to remove PCR and sequencing errors. Alignment of CDR3 sequences to IMGT reference sequences was used to assign V, D and J gene segments. For a sequence to be retained, a match of at least six nucleotides to both a V gene segment and a J gene segment was required. Rearrangements were called productive when the CDR3 lacked stop codons and stayed in frame with V and J; all others were non-productive. CDR3 was defined according to IMGT convention as the region running from the second conserved V-encoded cysteine to the conserved J-encoded phenylalanine. Sequences without an unambiguous match to a single V gene segment were excluded from the earlier analysis of over 500 of the donors. In an earlier analysis of a few hundred of the donors, a V segment was called functional when productive rearrangements were above 56.7%, and segregating when the standard deviation between donors exceeded 5%. A statistical classification framework was built to diagnose cytomegalovirus status from the catalog of TCR beta chain sequences. A later analysis assigned V and J genes by comparing TCR nucleotide sequences with IMGT/GENE-DB human TR gene sequences. In a later analysis, CDR3 sequences and most-parsimonious VDJ recombination scenarios were assigned using the TCRdist pipeline. In a later analysis, every TCR beta chain was defined by the combination of its CDR3 amino acid sequence and its V-gene family, and reads without a unique V-gene family were dropped. In a later analysis, around 600 highly shared, low-generation-probability nucleotide sequences were removed to address suspected cross-contamination and a sequencing artifact. For each public chain, a later analysis derived a clonal expansion index from normalized ranks of inferred template counts within each repertoire. In a later analysis, generation probabilities were computed using a VDJ recombination model fitted to out-of-frame rearrangements, and the results were checked against IGoR. A later analysis scored TCR-TCR, TCR-HLA and TCR-CMV co-occurrence with hypergeometric tests, applying a repertoire-size bias correction to TCR pairs. False discovery rates were estimated in a later analysis by permuting HLA or CMV assignments 20 times. In a later analysis, co-occurring TCRs were grouped with DBSCAN, and TCRdist sequence similarity was added when clustering was performed within HLA-allele-positive subsets. For co-occurrence clustering, repertoires with fewer than 30,000 or more than 120,000 public chains were excluded, along with roughly five repertoires with anomalous nucleotide sharing. The table comes from immuneACCESS by way of TCRdb, which keeps in-frame sequences with V and J called. Part of the clones is missing from these tables; in studies checked, under half for an unresolved V gene and the rest for unknown reasons. V, J and clone size reflect that table, while D and trimming were determined from the DNA. A total of under 200,000 clones appear in this sample, about four fifths of them only once. Of the sample, nearly 8.5% falls within the top ten clones.

V loses 5 bases at its end and J loses 0 bases; junction bases beyond the gene matches: 3. The CDR3 measures 15 amino acids from cysteine to phenylalanine. Left in the record is the CDR3 DNA by itself, 45 bases read in frame from the first base. Sequences SGHAT (CDR1) and FQNNGV (CDR2) are obtained from the germline V gene. The cohort consisted of more than 650 healthy bone marrow donors. All cohort members were sampled while nominally healthy, although unrecorded immune exposures were likely present. The donor was CMV seropositive and was included in the group of 250 to 300 seropositive cohort members. A peripheral blood sample was collected from each donor, and TCR beta sequencing was performed on peripheral blood mononuclear cells. Genomic DNA was extracted from the blood cell samples with the Qiagen DNeasy Blood Extraction Kit.

The chain was built from TRBV11-2 and TRBJ2-3; TRBD2 lines up with 9 middle nucleotides. The sequencing input was PBMCs. This sequence was found in a male donor in good health and CMV-seropositive. The CDR3 corresponds to CASSIGLASTDTQYF. DNA sequence: TGTGCCAGCAGCATCGGACTAGCGAGCACAGATACGCAGTATTTT.